The rows below give T cell receptor beta chains drawn from one sample of a study of blood T cells in healthy people across ages. TCRdb fed the 5' RACE reads into MiXCR, producing one record per CDR3 protein. The table has about 1.5 million distinct CDR3 sequences, 42% seen once. The specimen was blood. The receptor set was obtained from a young woman in good health. The CDR3 runs from the conserved cysteine through the conserved F or W. The order of the fields is D gene, J gene, V gene, clone size, CDR3 DNA, CDR3 protein. A D gene is named only where the DNA matches it firmly. Some rows mark clone size as missing; the rest say once, few, many or name a class of expanded clone.

>.|TRBJ2-3|TRBV12-3/TRBV12-4|many
TGTGCCAGCAGTTTAAGGGATACGCAGTATTTT
CASSLRDTQYF
>.|TRBJ1-1|TRBV2|.
TGTGCCAGCAGCGGACAAGGTGGAGCGTACACTGAAGCTTTCTTT
CASSGQGGAYTEAFF
>TRBD2|TRBJ2-7|TRBV12-3/TRBV12-4|.
TGTGCCAGCAGTTTTGGAGCGGGGCTCTACGAGCAGTACTTC
CASSFGAGLYEQYF
>.|TRBJ1-1|TRBV6-2/TRBV6-3|.
TGTGCCAGCCGCATTCTAGGGGAGAACACTGAAGCTTTCTTT
CASRILGENTEAFF
>TRBD2|TRBJ2-3|TRBV30|.
TGTGCCTGGAGCGCTGGCTGGACTAGCGGCACAGATACGCAGTATTTT
CAWSAGWTSGTDTQYF
>.|TRBJ1-2|TRBV6-4|.
TGTGCCAGCAGAAAAAAGAGATCTCTCAACTATGGCTACACCTTC
CASRKKRSLNYGYTF
>.|TRBJ2-7|TRBV7-8|many
TGTGCCAGCAGCTCTCCGGTCGGGGGCTCCTACGAGCAGTACTTC
CASSSPVGGSYEQYF
>.|TRBJ2-7|TRBV30|.
TGTGCCTGGAGTGTATATACGGAAACCTACGAGCAGTACTTC
CAWSVYTETYEQYF
>TRBD2|TRBJ2-2|TRBV20-1|.
TGCAGTGCTACCGGGGGGGCGAACACCGGGGAGCTGTTTTTT
CSATGGANTGELFF
>.|TRBJ1-2|TRBV28|.
TGTGCCACAGAAGAGATCTATGGCTACACCTTC
CATEEIYGYTF
>.|TRBJ2-3|TRBV12-5|.
TGTGCTAGTGGTTCAGGGCCTCTGCCGGATACGCAGTATTTT
CASGSGPLPDTQYF
>.|TRBJ1-2|TRBV4-1|.
TGCGCCAGCAGCCAAGGTCCCAGGGACTATGGCTACACCTTC
CASSQGPRDYGYTF
>.|TRBJ2-1|TRBV7-9|few
TGTGCCAGCAGCTTAAATAATTGGAGTCCGGGCGGCGTCAATGAGCAGTTCTTC
CASSLNNWSPGGVNEQFF
>TRBD1|TRBJ1-2|TRBV6-1|few
TGTGCCAGCCGACAGGGGGCTGACTATGGCTACACCTTC
CASRQGADYGYTF
>.|TRBJ1-1|TRBV6-6|few
TGTGCCAGTAACACGGGGACTGAAGCTTTCTTT
CASNTGTEAFF
>.|TRBJ2-3|TRBV4-1|.
TGCGCCAGCAGCCAAGATCAGGGTCCAGATACGCAGTATTTT
CASSQDQGPDTQYF
>.|TRBJ1-5|TRBV7-2|few
TGTGCCAGCAGCTTAGACGGGGGGATAAGCAAGCCCCAGCATTTT
CASSLDGGISKPQHF
>.|TRBJ2-7|TRBV30|few
TGTGCCTGGAGCCAAATTTACGAGCAGTACTTC
CAWSQIYEQYF
>TRBD1|TRBJ2-7|TRBV20-1|.
TGCAGTGCTAGGGGACAGGGAGCTTCCTACGAGCAGTACTTC
CSARGQGASYEQYF
>.|TRBJ2-7|TRBV20-1|.
TGCAGTGCTAGTCATCGGGACCTCCTCTACGAGCAGTACTTC
CSASHRDLLYEQYF
>.|TRBJ1-5|TRBV6-1|.
TGTGCCAGCAGTGAAGACCCCGCTGTTCTGCCCCAGCATTTT
CASSEDPAVLPQHF
>.|TRBJ1-5|TRBV7-2|.
TGTGCCAGCAGCTTCGCCGGGGCACCTAATCAGCCCCAGCATTTT
CASSFAGAPNQPQHF
>.|TRBJ2-3|TRBV4-2|many
TGTGCCAGCAGCCAAGGTGGGGGCACAGATACGCAGTATTTT
CASSQGGGTDTQYF
>.|TRBJ1-1|TRBV4-1|few
TGCGCCAGCAGCCAAGATTTTGTGGTACTGAACACTGAAGCTTTCTTT
CASSQDFVVLNTEAFF
>.|TRBJ1-1|TRBV20-1|.
TGCAGTGCTAGCCTGACTGAAGCTTTCTTT
CSASLTEAFF
>.|TRBJ2-7|TRBV6-7|.
TGTGCCAGCAGTTACTCGACGGCCATAGAGGAGGTGTTATGGGACGAGCAGTACTTC
CASSYSTAIEEVLWDEQYF
>TRBD2|TRBJ2-1|TRBV29-1|.
TGCAGCGTCAAGACGACTAGCGGGAGGGCCCCCTTGGCCAATGAGCAGTTCTTC
CSVKTTSGRAPLANEQFF